What follows are 25 T cell receptor beta chains derived from one specimen sequenced in a study of cytomegalovirus exposure and HLA in healthy donors. With 60 Vbeta and 13 Jbeta primers, the PCR was carried out. Method: immunoSEQ multiplex PCR; TCRdb's copy keeps in-frame clones and lacks some. The sample holds some 140,000 clones, 79% seen once. Source material: PBMCs. The source of these receptors is a young man in good health and CMV-seronegative.

This clone appeared a few times. The rearrangement joins TRBV7-2 to TRBJ1-3; a weak D match, TRBD1 (6 bases). V dropped 5 bases and J dropped 4 bases, with 12 bases sitting between them. The CDR3 consists of 14 residues. The germline V gene encodes CDR1 SGHTA and CDR2 FQGNSA. The CDR3 reads CASSPGQRGNTIYF. In nucleotides, the CDR3 is TGTGCCAGCAGCCCTGGACAGAGAGGAAACACCATATATTTT. The variable domain in full, with the rest retrieved from reference TRBV7-2 and TRBJ1-3, is GAGVSQSPSNKVTEKGKDVELRCDPISGHTALYWYRQSLGQGLEFLIYFQGNSAPDKSGLPSDRFSAERTGGSVSTLTIQRTQQEDSAVYLCASSPGQRGNTIYFGEGSWLTVV.

This clone turned up a few times. The chain uses TRBV4-3 and TRBJ2-7, with 7 bases that match TRBD1. Germline V gene lookup returns CDR1 LGHNA and CDR2 YSLEER. The CDR3 sequence is 15 residues long. V shed 0 bases, J shed 3 bases, and the junction held 5 bases outside the gene matches. This CDR3 is CASSQDEGALYEQYF. The CDR3 DNA sequence: TGCGCCAGCAGCCAAGACGAGGGGGCACTCTACGAGCAGTACTTC.

This clone was seen only a few times. The chain has TRBV6-5 and TRBJ1-1; D may be TRBD1 (5 bases). The germline CDR1 and CDR2 sequences are MNHEY and SVGAGI. V was trimmed by 10 bases and J by 4 bases, leaving 13 bases between them. The CDR3 extends over 12 amino acids. The CDR3 loop reads CATEQEGTEAFF. CDR3 DNA sequence: TGTGCCACCGAACAGGAGGGCACTGAAGCTTTCTTT.

This chain connects TRBV27 to TRBJ1-2; 10 bases map to TRBD1. The CDR3 totals 15 residues. The germline CDR1 and CDR2 sequences are MNHEY and SMNVEV (reference sequence). The V and J ends lost 5 bases and 4 bases, in that order; junction bases with no gene match: 7. DNA for the CDR3: TGTGCCAGCAGTCTGACGGGACAGGGGTTCTATGGCTACACCTTC. Protein sequence: CASSLTGQGFYGYTF.

In its sample, this clone was seen once. The chain recombines TRBV10-3 with TRBJ2-2, with 7 nucleotides matching TRBD2. Germline V lookup: CDR1 ENHRY, CDR2 SYGVKD. V shed 3 bases, J shed 0 bases, and the junction held 4 bases outside the gene matches. The CDR3 loop spans 16 amino acids. The CDR3 loop reads CAISESGTTNTGELFF. CDR3 DNA sequence: TGTGCCATCAGTGAATCCGGGACTACGAACACCGGGGAGCTGTTTTTT.

The rearrangement joins TRBV5-1 to TRBJ1-2; tentative D call: TRBD1 (6 bases). Trimming took 0 bases from V and 5 from J, leaving 14 bases between them. Per the germline V gene, CDR1 is SGHRS and CDR2 is YFSETQ. This CDR3 has 15 residues. CDR3 amino acids: CASSLEWGPNYGYTF. The DNA for the CDR3 is TGCGCCAGCAGCTTGGAGTGGGGGCCCAATTATGGCTACACCTTC. Drawing the rest from reference TRBV5-1 and TRBJ1-2, the complete variable domain is KAGVTQTPRYLIKTRGQQVTLSCSPISGHRSVSWYQQTPGQGLQFLFEYFSETQRNKGNFPGRFSGRQFSNSRSEMNVSTLELGDSALYLCASSLEWGPNYGYTFGSGTRLTVV.

J is TRBJ1-5 and V is TRBV21-1. TRBV21-1 is a pseudogene. The CDR3 runs 14 residues. Here the CDR3 reads CASSKVGGDQPQHF. The CDR3 DNA follows: TGTGCCAGCAGCAAAGTCGGAGGGGACCAGCCCCAGCATTTT.

This chain links TRBV19 with TRBJ1-5; TRBD1 is a possible D gene (5 bases). Per germline, CDR1 LNHDA and CDR2 SQIVND (reference sequence). The CDR3 is made up of 16 amino acids. The germline V and J ends were trimmed by 2 bases and 6 bases, with 17 bases remaining between them. CDR3 coding DNA: TGTGCCAGTAGTATATCGGAGGGGTCGATCGCTCAGCCCCAGCATTTT. It yields the protein CASSISEGSIAQPQHF.

CDR3 loop: CASSPPFTGELFF. As DNA, the CDR3 is TGTGCCAGCAGCCCCCCCTTCACCGGGGAGCTGTTTTTT. The chain uses TRBV5-6 and TRBJ2-2; D not certain. V was cut by 4 bases and J by 4 bases, with 8 bases left in between. Germline assignment: CDR1 SGHDT and CDR2 YYEEEE. The length of the CDR3 is 13 residues. Looking up the rest from reference TRBV5-6 and TRBJ2-2 gives the full variable domain: DAGVTQSPTHLIKTRGQQVTLRCSPKSGHDTVSWYQQALGQGPQFIFQYYEEEERQRGNFPDRFSGHQFPNYSSELNVNALLLGDSALYLCASSPPFTGELFFGEGSRLTVL.

The chain has TRBV4-3 and TRBJ1-4, with a tentative D call TRBD1 (6 bases). Trimming stripped 0 bases from V and 16 bases from J, with 15 bases between. The CDR3 contains 13 residues. Germline CDR1 LGHNA, CDR2 YSLEER. The CDR3 spells CASSQDAGASRFF. The CDR3 nucleotides read TGCGCCAGCAGCCAAGATGCGGGGGCCAGCAGGTTTTTT.

The chain carries TRBV18 and TRBJ2-7; 7 nucleotides align to TRBD1. The germline CDR1 and CDR2 sequences are KGHSH and LQKENI. V lost 3 bases and J lost 1; bases outside the gene matches: 9. The CDR3 loop spans 16 amino acids. CDR3: CASSPGTAGRSYEQYF. In DNA, the CDR3 is TGTGCCAGCTCACCCGGGACAGCCGGTCGGTCCTACGAGCAGTACTTC.

The chain has TRBV2 and TRBJ2-5; 7 bases map to TRBD1. This CDR3 comprises 13 residues. J lost 5 bases, V lost 7 bases, and 7 bases had no gene match. Germline V gene sequence: CDR1 SNHLY, CDR2 FYNNEI. The CDR3 loop is CASTNRGLETQYF. CDR3 DNA sequence: TGTGCCAGCACAAACAGGGGTTTGGAGACCCAGTACTTC.

The genes are TRBV7-3 and TRBJ1-1; D unclear. V dropped 5 bases and J dropped 3 bases, with 13 bases sitting between them. This CDR3 has 14 residues. Germline V gene lookup returns CDR1 SGHTA and CDR2 FQGTGA. The CDR3, as DNA: TGTGCCAGCAGCCCGGGATATGAGGACACTGAAGCTTTCTTT. As protein: CASSPGYEDTEAFF.

The table lists this clone with a few counts. The chain has TRBV7-9 and TRBJ2-6; 12 nucleotides align to TRBD1. After removal of 1 base from V and 5 bases from J, the junction contained 6 bases not matched to a gene. The CDR3 contains 18 residues. Germline CDR1 and CDR2: SEHNR and FQNEAQ (reference sequence). DNA for the CDR3: TGTGCCAGCAGCTTAGACCCGGGACAGGGGGCACGGGCCAACGTCCTGACTTTC. It is translated as CASSLDPGQGARANVLTF.

This clone appeared a single time. The chain uses TRBV30 and TRBJ2-3, with 8 bases that match TRBD1. The CDR3 is 14 amino acids. CDR1 GTSNPN and CDR2 SVGIG come from the germline V gene (reference sequence). V was clipped by 5 bases and J by 4 bases; unmatched bases: 8. CDR3 loop: CAWGTGGGADTQYF. CDR3 coding DNA: TGTGCCTGGGGCACAGGGGGAGGTGCAGATACGCAGTATTTT.

This rearrangement joins TRBV25-1 to TRBJ2-2; TRBD1 matches at 7 bases. V gave up 1 base and J gave up 6 bases; unmatched junction bases: 11. The CDR3 has 17 residues. Germline-derived CDR1 and CDR2 are MGHDK and SYGVNS. The CDR3: CASSESIGRGSSGELFF. The DNA of the CDR3 is TGTGCCAGCAGTGAATCGATCGGCAGGGGGTCCTCCGGGGAGCTGTTTTTT. Full variable domain (remainder filled in from reference TRBV25-1 and TRBJ2-2): EADIYQTPRYLVIGTGKKITLECSQTMGHDKMYWYQQDPGMELHLIHYSYGVNSTEKGDLSSESTVSRIRTEHFPLTLESARPSHTSQYLCASSESIGRGSSGELFFGEGSRLTVL.

This chain uses TRBV30 with TRBJ2-7, with 8 bases matching TRBD1. V shed 2 bases, J shed 6 bases, and the junction held 3 bases outside the gene matches. The germline CDR1 and CDR2 sequences are GTSNPN and SVGIG (reference sequence). The CDR3 has 12 residues. CDR3 in DNA: TGTGCCTGGAGTCGGACAGGGAGCGAGCAGTACTTC. Translation gives CAWSRTGSEQYF.

This clone occurred a few times. The CDR3: CAWSRDTNQPQHF. Here the CDR3 DNA reads TGTGCCTGGAGCCGGGACACCAATCAGCCCCAGCATTTT. The chain recombines TRBV30 with TRBJ1-5; TRBD1 is a possible D gene (6 bases). Germline V CDR1 and CDR2: GTSNPN, SVGIG (reference sequence). The CDR3 runs 13 residues. Trimming stripped 3 bases from V and 3 bases from J, with 9 bases between.

With regard to this clone: Compared with germline, one end of the junction differs, possibly owing to a read error. The chain has TRBV4-2 and TRBJ2-2, with a possible D match to TRBD2 (6 bases). The germline CDR1 and CDR2 sequences are LGHNA and YNFKEQ. This CDR3 contains 17 residues. The CDR3 DNA is TGTGCCAGCAGCCAAGGTTCCGGACTACGGAACGCCGGGGAGCTGTTTTTT. Translation: CASSQGSGLRNAGELFF.

V and J are TRBV5-1 and TRBJ2-3, with 9 bases aligning to TRBD1. Germline V CDR1 and CDR2: SGHRS, YFSETQ. The CDR3 is 14 residues long. V was pared by 1 base and J by 5 bases, with 2 bases of the junction left unmatched. Here the CDR3 reads CASSLSTGGDTQYF. Written as DNA, the CDR3 is TGCGCCAGCAGCTTGTCGACAGGGGGAGATACGCAGTATTTT.

The V call is TRBV18, the J call TRBJ2-5; 8 nucleotides align to TRBD1. The CDR3 extends over 17 amino acids. CDR1 and CDR2 from the germline V gene are KGHSH and LQKENI. Trimming at V came to 4 bases and at J to 1 base, leaving 11 bases not matched to a gene. CDR3 sequence (DNA): TGTGCCAGCTCACTTCGGACAGGGCGGGACCCCCAAGAGACCCAGTACTTC. The encoded protein is CASSLRTGRDPQETQYF.

V is TRBV5-1 and J is TRBJ2-1; weak D call: TRBD1 (5 bases). The CDR3 is made up of 14 amino acids. Germline CDR1 and CDR2: SGHRS and YFSETQ. V lost 0 bases and J lost 5, with 9 bases in between. In nucleotides, the CDR3 is TGCGCCAGCAGCTTGGGACAGCCCGACAATGAGCAGTTCTTC. Protein sequence: CASSLGQPDNEQFF.

This clone was observed once. The rearrangement links TRBV6-6 to TRBJ2-5, with D unresolved. The J call may be faulty, since TRBJ2-7 better matches the DNA end. In germline, CDR1 is MNHNY, CDR2 SVGAGI (reference sequence). The length of the CDR3 is 11 residues. The CDR3 coding sequence is TGTGCCAGCAGTCCCCCAGGCGAGCAGTACTTC. Residues: CASSPPGEQYF.

This rearrangement joins TRBV27 to TRBJ1-2; TRBD1 matches 11 bases. Germline V lookup: CDR1 MNHEY, CDR2 SMNVEV (reference sequence). The CDR3 is made up of 17 amino acids. Germline trimming cut 4 bases from V and 1 base from J; bases unmatched to any gene: 8. In nucleotides, the CDR3 is TGTGCCAGCAGTTCCCGGACAGGGGGCGCACATAACTATGGCTACACCTTC. Translation: CASSSRTGGAHNYGYTF.

The chain combines TRBV10-3 with TRBJ2-5, with 7 bases lining up with TRBD1. The germline V gene encodes CDR1 ENHRY and CDR2 SYGVKD. This CDR3 region has 13 residues. V was clipped by 11 bases and J by 4 bases; unmatched bases: 10. In DNA form, the CDR3 reads TGTGCCTCCCATAGGGGGCCTGGAGAGACCCAGTACTTC. Translating it yields CASHRGPGETQYF.